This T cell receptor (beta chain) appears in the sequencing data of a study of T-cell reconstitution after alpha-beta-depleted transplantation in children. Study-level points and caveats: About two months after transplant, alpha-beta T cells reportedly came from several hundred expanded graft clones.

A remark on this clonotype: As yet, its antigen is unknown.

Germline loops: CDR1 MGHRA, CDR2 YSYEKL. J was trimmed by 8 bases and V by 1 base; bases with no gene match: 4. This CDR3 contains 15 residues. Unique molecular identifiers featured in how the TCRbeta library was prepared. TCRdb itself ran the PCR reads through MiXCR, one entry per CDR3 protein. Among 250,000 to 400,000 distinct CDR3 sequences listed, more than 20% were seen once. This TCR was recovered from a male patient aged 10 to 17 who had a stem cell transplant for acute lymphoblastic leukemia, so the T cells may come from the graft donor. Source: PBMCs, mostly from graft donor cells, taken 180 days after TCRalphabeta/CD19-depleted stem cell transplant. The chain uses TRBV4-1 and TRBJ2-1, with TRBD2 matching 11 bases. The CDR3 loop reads CASSQVAGGFHEQFF. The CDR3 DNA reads TGCGCCAGCAGCCAAGTAGCGGGAGGGTTTCATGAGCAGTTCTTC.